This T cell receptor (beta chain) is drawn from a study of a mutant IDH1 vaccine in newly diagnosed glioma. About the study: During weeks 1, 3, 5, 7, 11, 15, 19 and 23, patients received eight vaccinations. Patients received vaccination from 4-6 weeks after radiotherapy alone, or with temozolomide cycles.

Trimming stripped 6 bases from V and 3 bases from J, with 12 bases between. The germline gives CDR1 ENHRY, CDR2 SYGVKD. This CDR3 has 14 amino acids. The sample's time point: week 23, last vaccination. Every single dose of the vaccine, 300 ug of mutant IDH1 20-mer peptide, came with topical imiquimod. On this clone itself: Its antigen is unknown.

Data came from immunoSEQ multiplex PCR; TCRdb stores just in-frame clones and leaves some out. The sample carries roughly 45,000 clones, 65% to 85% recorded once. V usage is TRBV10-3 and J usage is TRBJ1-5; perhaps TRBD1 as D (5 bases). This sequence was found in a woman aged 18-29 years with glioma. Some clones in this sample may be carry-over from other donors' samples. The starting material was PBMCs, obtained from a glioma patient whose treatment included an IDH1 peptide vaccine. The CDR3 here is CAIRGEDFNQPQHF. The CDR3, as DNA: TGTGCCATCAGGGGGGAGGATTTCAATCAGCCCCAGCATTTT.